What follows is one TCR beta chain and its context. The data were obtained in a study of blood T cell repertoires in COVID-19. On the study more broadly: The United States, Italy and Spain provided the acute and convalescent COVID-19 samples. PBMCs, B-cell-depleted T cells, or T cells were the source of the cDNA or gDNA that made up the material.

In the authors' workflow: For nucleated cells, counts were estimated from reference gene primer amplification. The protocol was immunoSEQ multiplex PCR, while the TCRdb copy is restricted to in-frame clones and leaves out a portion. From that table come the V and J calls and clone size; the DNA was used to work out D and trimming. The top ten clones hold 7.9% of a sample with 120,000 or so clones, approximately 80% of them seen once. CDR3 length: 14 residues. After removal of 7 bases from V and 4 bases from J, the junction contained 7 bases not matched to a gene. In germline, CDR1 is LNHDA, CDR2 SQIVND (reference sequence).

This TCR was recovered from a human donor in a cohort sampled during active COVID-19. Sequences were obtained from peripheral blood. The V gene is TRBV19, the J gene TRBJ1-1, with 9 bases identical to TRBD1. CDR3 nucleotides: TGTGCCAGTACCTTAGGGACAGGGTCCACTGAAGCTTTCTTT. It yields the protein CASTLGTGSTEAFF.